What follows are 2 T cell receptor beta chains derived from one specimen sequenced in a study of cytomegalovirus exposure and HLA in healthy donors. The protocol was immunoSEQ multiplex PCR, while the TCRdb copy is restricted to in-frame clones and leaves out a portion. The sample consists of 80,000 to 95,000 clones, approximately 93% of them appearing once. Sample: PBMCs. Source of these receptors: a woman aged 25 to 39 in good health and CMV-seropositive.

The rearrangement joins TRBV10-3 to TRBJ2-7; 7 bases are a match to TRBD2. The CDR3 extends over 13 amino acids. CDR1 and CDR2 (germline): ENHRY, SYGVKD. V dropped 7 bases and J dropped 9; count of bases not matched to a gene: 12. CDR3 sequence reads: CAIKGPGGFAQYF. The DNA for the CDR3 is TGTGCCATCAAGGGGCCGGGAGGTTTCGCGCAGTACTTC.

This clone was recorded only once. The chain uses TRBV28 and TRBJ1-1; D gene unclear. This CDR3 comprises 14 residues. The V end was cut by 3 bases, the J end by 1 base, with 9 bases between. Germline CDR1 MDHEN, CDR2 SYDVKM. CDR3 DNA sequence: TGTGCCAGCAGTTTTTTAAATTCGAACACTGAAGCTTTCTTT. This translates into CASSFLNSNTEAFF.